Here is one TCR beta chain with its context. The data belong to a study of T cell changes during pregnancy in multiple sclerosis. TCRdb's table, derived via immunoSEQ multiplex PCR, lists solely in-frame clones and lacks some. Of around 96,000 clones listed, approximately 94% were seen once; the top ten hold roughly 2.2%. The TCR originated in a female donor with multiple sclerosis, enrolled in a pregnancy study. The source was peripheral blood, collected in the third trimester of pregnancy.

In DNA form, the CDR3 reads TGTGCCAGCAGTGAAGCGCTTTTTTGGGGGCAGAGCGGCACAGATACGCAGTATTTT. Protein: CASSEALFWGQSGTDTQYF. The gene calls are TRBV2 and TRBJ2-3; D might be TRBD1 (6 bases). Germline CDR1 reads SNHLY; CDR2 reads FYNNEI. This CDR3 spans 19 amino acids. Trimming left V 0 bases short and J 1 base short, with 20 bases between.